This T cell receptor beta chain was recovered during a study of beta chain features in type 1 diabetes. Study results and limitations: In every one of the four CD4+ subsets, TCRB CDR3s were moderately but significantly shorter in Type 1 diabetes patients.

Germline CDR1 is SNHLY and CDR2 is FYNNEI. This CDR3 contains 13 residues. V gave up 6 bases and J gave up 4 bases, with 12 bases separating them. This clone has more than one count but fewer than ten. The antigen remains unidentified. The whole isolated RNA underwent reverse transcription, so sequencing captured expressed TCRB transcripts. This table comes from immunoSEQ multiplex PCR, and its TCRdb copy is limited to in-frame clones, with some not included. The sample shows 200,000 to 300,000 clones, approximately 11% of them seen only once. The source is a man in his thirties or forties with type 1 diabetes. The specimen sequenced was naive CD4+ T cells from blood. The chain combines TRBV2 with TRBJ1-2, with a possible D match to TRBD1 (5 bases). DNA of the CDR3: TGTGCCAGCAGACCCGACAGCCTCTATGGCTACACCTTC. Translated, it gives CASRPDSLYGYTF.